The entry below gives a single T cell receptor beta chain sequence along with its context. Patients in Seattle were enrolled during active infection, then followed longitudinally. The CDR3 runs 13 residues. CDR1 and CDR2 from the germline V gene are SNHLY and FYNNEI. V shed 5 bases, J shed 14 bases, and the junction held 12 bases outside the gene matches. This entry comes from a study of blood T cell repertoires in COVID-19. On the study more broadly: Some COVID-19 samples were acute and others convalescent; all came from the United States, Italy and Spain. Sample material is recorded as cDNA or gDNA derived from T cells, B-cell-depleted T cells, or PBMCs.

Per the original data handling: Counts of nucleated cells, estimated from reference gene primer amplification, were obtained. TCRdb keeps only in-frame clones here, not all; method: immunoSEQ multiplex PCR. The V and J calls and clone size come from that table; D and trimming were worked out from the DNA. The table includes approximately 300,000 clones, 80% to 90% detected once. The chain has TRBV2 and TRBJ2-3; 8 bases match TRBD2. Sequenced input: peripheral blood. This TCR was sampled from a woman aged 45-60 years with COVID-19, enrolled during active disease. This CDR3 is CASSPLPGGRWYF. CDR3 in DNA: TGTGCCAGCAGTCCCCTCCCCGGCGGGAGGTGGTATTTT.